This is a list of T cell receptor beta chains from one sample in a study of blood T cell repertoires in COVID-19. TCRdb's table, derived via immunoSEQ multiplex PCR, lists solely in-frame clones and lacks some. The data contain around 84,000 clones, roughly 89% of them singletons. Sequences were obtained from peripheral blood. Receptors originate from a man in his fifties with active COVID-19. Both conserved end residues are part of each CDR3. A D gene is named only where the DNA matches it firmly.

16 TRBJ2-5 TRBV28 . CASSPSPWRPQETQYF
13 TRBJ1-1 TRBV30 . CAGSRGAGTEAFF
14 TRBJ1-2 TRBV28 . CASSRPDSLWGYTF
16 TRBJ2-7 TRBV4-2 TRBD2 CASSQDLNSGGYEQYF
12 TRBJ1-2 TRBV28 . CAKAGRADGYTF
13 TRBJ2-7 TRBV30 TRBD1 CAWSVHRGYEQYF
15 TRBJ2-7 TRBV11-1 TRBD2 CASSLEAGDLNEQYF
14 TRBJ2-3 TRBV5-1 TRBD2 CASSPGTNTDTQYF
17 TRBJ2-1 TRBV9 . CASSVAGGGVTYNEQFF
13 TRBJ1-1 TRBV11-3 . CASSKQGNTEAFF
17 TRBJ2-2 TRBV5-4 TRBD2 CASSLGGLAGGTGELFF
16 TRBJ1-5 TRBV2 . CASSLPGTSTIRAQHF
13 TRBJ1-1 TRBV11-2 . CASSVTEDSQAFF
14 TRBJ2-1 TRBV6-4 TRBD1 CASSGTGGYNEQFF
15 TRBJ2-3 TRBV6-5 . CASTQSRGSTDTQYF
13 TRBJ2-1 TRBV2 . CASSDYGGNEQFF
15 TRBJ1-2 TRBV19 TRBD1 CASSVQGGPNYGYTF